Below, one T cell receptor (beta chain) is given with its context. This sample is drawn from a study of shared clonotypes between healthy human individuals. Assay: immunoSEQ multiplex PCR; the TCRdb copy retains only in-frame clones and omits some. The data contain some 580,000 clones, around 97% of them seen just once; the ten biggest clones take up roughly 0.055%. Between the trimmed V and J ends, which lost 1 base and 5 bases, there was a span of 13 bases. Germline V CDR1 and CDR2: SGHVS, FNYEAQ. The CDR3 spans 15 residues. Source material: naive CD4+ T cells sorted from blood. Subset reported: CD45RA+ positively selected. The chain uses TRBV7-6 and TRBJ2-3; D may correspond to TRBD1 or TRBD2 (5 bases each). The TCR originated in a woman aged 25 to 39 in good health. CDR3 coding DNA: TGTGCCAGCAGCTTAGTTCTACCGGGGCTAGATACGCAGTATTTT. This sequence encodes CASSLVLPGLDTQYF.